The sequence of this T cell receptor (beta chain) was determined in a study of OX40 agonist ivuxolimab in advanced cancers. For the wider study: Ivuxolimab, which targeted the costimulatory receptor OX40 (CD134), was an agonistic, fully human IgG2 monoclonal antibody. Intravenous ivuxolimab was administered to patients every 2 weeks at six dose levels: 0.01, 0.1, 0.3, 1.5, 3 and 10 mg/kg. Among the 52 dose-escalation patients, some 20 had hepatocellular carcinoma, approximately 15 melanoma, 9 renal cell carcinoma and 9 head and neck cancer. The dose-escalation cohort was about 83% male with a mean age of around 64 years, ranging from roughly 23 to 85. Patients were allowed to have had prior anti-PD-1, anti-PD-L1 or anti-CTLA-4 therapy, and around 37% of the dose-escalation patients had previously received checkpoint inhibitors. Partial responses occurred in three dose-escalation patients, of whom one had hepatocellular carcinoma and two had cutaneous melanoma. Peripheral TCRbeta sequencing aimed to test whether ivuxolimab altered TCR sequence diversity and caused clonal T-cell expansion. The monotherapy dose-escalation portion (N ≈ 55 patients) of the phase I ivuxolimab trial is reported in the paper. Study-level results and caveats: In the 0.1-3.0 mg/kg groups, partial responders had among the lowest normalized peripheral clonal expansion, particularly in CD8+ T cells. At doses from 0.1 to 3.0 mg/kg, clonal expansion was seen in both CD4+ and CD8+ blood T cells between baseline and week 6. After ivuxolimab, more expanded clones were found on average in CD8+ T cells than in CD4+ T cells. Low levels of normalized T-cell clonal expansion were also shown by some nonresponding patients. The antigen specificity of the peripheral T cells that underwent clonal expansion was not determined.

With respect to this clone: There is no known antigen for this receptor. It has no much larger one-base neighbor in the sample; base qualities were not kept.

Clipping removes 7 bases from V and 4 bases from J, with 5 as the unmatched junction base count. Taken from cysteine to phenylalanine, the CDR3 has 13 residues. The CDR3 DNA has 39 bases and is translated from base 1. CDR1 and CDR2, looked up from the germline V gene, are LGHNT and FRNRAP. Genomic DNA was isolated from the sorted cells so that the TCRbeta CDR3 region could be sequenced. The immunoSEQ Assay was used for sequencing of TCRbeta CDR3 regions. This immuneACCESS table, as held by TCRdb, lists in-frame sequences with V and J called but not all clones. Of the missing ones, under half trace to an unresolved V gene in checked studies; the others have no known cause. The sample contains about 33,000 clones, approximately 80% of them found a single time. The ten largest account for roughly 23% of the sample. The trial excluded patients who had a history of autoimmune disease or who were on systemic immunosuppression. Peripheral blood for TCR sequencing was collected from all dose cohorts at baseline, on cycle 4 day 1, and on cycle 7 day 1. The samples were drawn from a first-in-human, open-label, multicenter phase I dose-escalation trial of ivuxolimab. Adults with locally advanced or metastatic melanoma, renal cell, hepatocellular, or head and neck squamous cell carcinoma were enrolled in the trial. Before TCR sequencing, CD4+ and CD8+ T cells were separately sorted from peripheral blood.

The input for sequencing was CD4+ or CD8+ T cells sorted from blood, taken in a trial of the OX40 agonist ivuxolimab. Recombination connected TRBV12-5 to TRBJ1-1; TRBD1 lines up with 8 middle nucleotides. This TCR was sampled from an adult with an advanced solid tumor such as melanoma, head and neck, liver or kidney cancer. The CDR3 loop reads CASAPDRATEAFF. The bases are TGTGCTAGTGCCCCGGACAGGGCCACTGAAGCTTTCTTT.